The present entry profiles one T cell receptor (beta chain) with its context. Its matching antigen is unknown. Only healthy Caucasians were enrolled as donors. The data originate from a study of identical twins. The study, taken as a whole, reports: Partly confounded zero-insertion analyses could result from invariant MAIT and iNKT cells. Abundant cord blood beta clonotypes carried fewer insertions; memory repertoires showed none.

Using its own MiXCR run on the 5' RACE reads, TCRdb lists one record per CDR3 protein. This sample carries around 250,000 distinct CDR3 sequences, 6% to 7% of them seen once, and the ten largest clones take less than 15%. The CDR3 is made up of 13 amino acids. The V and J ends lost 1 base and 8 bases respectively, with 9 bases between them. The V gene's germline CDR1 is SGHTA and CDR2 FQGTGA. The same data also went into a second study, on T cells expressing NK-cell markers. That source reports: Sorting in several experiments was restricted by an anti-gamma-delta TCR antibody to alpha-beta TCR T cells.

Sequences were obtained from CD8+ T cells sorted from blood. The chain combines TRBV7-3 with TRBJ2-1, with D tentatively TRBD1 or TRBD2 (5 bases each). The clonotype was recovered from a woman younger than 30 in good health. The CDR3 here is CASSLKGRDEQFF. For the CDR3, the DNA is TGTGCCAGCAGCTTAAAGGGGAGAGATGAGCAGTTCTTC.